The 32 T cell receptor beta chains presented below share a single source sample, sequenced in a study of breast tumors, draining lymph nodes, adjacent tissues. The lymph nodes were axillary draining lymph nodes from breast cancer patients. Each CDR3 protein gets one entry after TCRdb re-called the multiplex PCR reads with MiXCR. In the table there are around 150,000 distinct CDR3 sequences, about a fifth of which are singletons. Sequencing was done on a sample of axillary lymph node tissue. These receptors were collected from a female donor with breast cancer. Some clones in this sample may be carry-over from other donors' samples.

To note about this clonotype: A read error may account for a junction end that differs from germline. The chain couples TRBV2 to TRBJ2-1, with TRBD2 identical over 7 bases. Germline V gives CDR1 SNHLY, CDR2 FYNNEI. This CDR3 region has 14 residues. The CDR3 DNA reads TGTGCCAGCACTGAGCGGGGCAGGTGCAATGGGCAGTTCTTC. Its protein is CASTERGRCNGQFF. The whole variable domain, filled in from reference TRBV2 and TRBJ2-1, reads EPEVTQTPSHQVTQMGQEVILRCVPISNHLYFYWYRQILGQKVEFLVSFYNNEISEKSEIFDDQFSVERPDGSNFTLKIRSTKLEDSAMYFCASTERGRCNGQFFGPGTRLTVL.

With regard to this clonotype: It is likely a read error, because the conserved phenylalanine at the end of the CDR3 is missing. CDR3 sequence (DNA): TGTGCCAGCTCGAGATCCGGGGAGCTGTTTGTT. This gives the protein CASSRSGELFV. The chain combines TRBV12-3 or TRBV12-4 with TRBJ2-2; the D is unclear. The V and J ends lost 8 bases and 6 bases respectively, with 7 bases between them. The CDR3 runs to 11 residues.

The chain links TRBV28 to TRBJ2-1, with TRBD2 matching 10 bases. The CDR3 totals 15 residues. Germline CDR1 MDHEN, CDR2 SYDVKM. V shed 5 bases, J shed 3 bases, and the junction held 4 bases outside the gene matches. The CDR3 loop is CASSTPSGSYNEQFF. As DNA, the CDR3 is TGTGCCAGCAGTACCCCTAGCGGGAGCTACAATGAGCAGTTCTTC. The variable domain in full, with the rest retrieved from reference TRBV28 and TRBJ2-1, is DVKVTQSSRYLVKRTGEKVFLECVQDMDHENMFWYRQDPGLGLRLIYFSYDVKMKEKGDIPEGYSVSREKKERFSLILESASTNQTSMYLCASSTPSGSYNEQFFGPGTRLTVL.

This chain links TRBV11-3 with TRBJ2-7; 7 bases map to TRBD1. This CDR3 is built from 15 residues. Germline CDR1 SGHNT, CDR2 YENEEA. J gave up 4 bases and V 1 base, and 7 bases lay outside the gene matches. CDR3 DNA: TGTGCCAGCAGCTTAGGGACAGGTAATTCTTACGAGCAGTACTTC. Amino acids: CASSLGTGNSYEQYF.

This clonotype was recorded at least ten times. V is TRBV20-1 and J is TRBJ2-1; 7 nucleotides align to TRBD1. CDR3 length: 14 residues. Germline V CDR1 and CDR2: DFQATT, SNEGSKA (reference sequence). Trimming at V came to 1 base and at J to 6 bases, leaving 6 bases not matched to a gene. The CDR3 nucleotides are TGCAGTGCTAGAGCTACGACAGGGAGCAATGAGCAGTTCTTC. Translating it yields CSARATTGSNEQFF.

This clonotype was found many times. The chain combines TRBV5-6 with TRBJ2-7; TRBD1 matches at 7 bases. The CDR3 is made up of 13 amino acids. Germline values: CDR1 SGHDT, CDR2 YYEEEE. V was clipped by 1 base and J by 3 bases; unmatched bases: 1. This CDR3 reads CASSLRQGYEQYF. As DNA, the CDR3 is TGTGCCAGCAGCTTGAGACAGGGCTACGAGCAGTACTTC. Using reference TRBV5-6 and TRBJ2-7 for the parts outside the CDR3, the full variable domain is DAGVTQSPTHLIKTRGQQVTLRCSPKSGHDTVSWYQQALGQGPQFIFQYYEEEERQRGNFPDRFSGHQFPNYSSELNVNALLLGDSALYLCASSLRQGYEQYFGPGTRLTVT.

The table lists this clonotype with many counts. This chain connects TRBV7-2 to TRBJ2-3, with D possibly matching TRBD1 (6 bases). V was trimmed by 2 bases and J by 2 bases, leaving 8 bases between them. CDR1 and CDR2 (germline): SGHTA, FQGNSA. This CDR3 contains 14 residues. The CDR3 loop reads CASSLRDITDTQYF. CDR3 coding DNA: TGTGCCAGCAGCTTACGGGACATCACAGATACGCAGTATTTT. Combining the CDR3 with reference TRBV7-2 and TRBJ2-3 gives the whole variable domain GAGVSQSPSNKVTEKGKDVELRCDPISGHTALYWYRQSLGQGLEFLIYFQGNSAPDKSGLPSDRFSAERTGGSVSTLTIQRTQQEDSAVYLCASSLRDITDTQYFGPGTRLTVL.

For this clonotype: A much larger clone lies one base from this, so it may be a read error. This chain joins TRBV15 and TRBJ2-5; TRBD1 is a possible D gene (6 bases). V was cut by 7 bases and J by 7 bases, with 19 bases left in between. Per the germline V gene, CDR1 is LNHNV and CDR2 is YYDKDF (reference sequence). The CDR3 runs 14 residues. This CDR3 is CATMSATGSGTQYF. The DNA for the CDR3 is TGTGCCACCATGTCAGCCACAGGGTCAGGGACCCAGTACTTC.

J is TRBJ2-3 and V is TRBV7-9; 12 nucleotides line up with TRBD2. J was trimmed by 5 bases and V by 6 bases; bases with no gene match: 9. The CDR3 runs to 16 residues. The germline gives CDR1 SEHNR, CDR2 FQNEAQ (reference sequence). In nucleotides, the CDR3 is TGTGCCAGCAGTCAGACTAGCGGGAGTTTTGGAGATACGCAGTATTTT. Amino acids: CASSQTSGSFGDTQYF.

The table lists this clonotype with many counts. The CDR3 coding sequence is TGTGCCAGCAGCTTAAGCGGAACTAGCACAGATACGCAGTATTTT. Translating it yields CASSLSGTSTDTQYF. This rearrangement joins TRBV7-3 to TRBJ2-3, with unresolved D. The ends were cut back, 1 base at V and 0 bases at J, with 8 bases in the middle. CDR1 is SGHTA, CDR2 FQGTGA, per germline. The CDR3 sequence is 15 residues long.

In regard to this clonotype: One end of the junction does not line up with germline, which may come from a read error. The V call is TRBV20-1, the J call TRBJ2-5, with TRBD2 as a possible D gene (7 bases). TRBJ2-7 explains the end of the DNA better; the J call may be wrong. The V gene's germline CDR1 is DFQATT and CDR2 SNEGSKA (reference sequence). The CDR3 runs 14 residues. The CDR3 here is CGARARGAGSEQYF. The CDR3 coding sequence is TGCGGTGCTAGAGCCCGGGGGGCGGGAAGCGAGCAGTACTTC.

This clonotype occurred many times. The rearrangement joins TRBV6-1 to TRBJ1-5; D gene uncertain. This CDR3 contains 12 residues. V lost 2 bases, J lost 6 bases, and 5 bases lay in between. The V gene's germline CDR1 is MNHNS and CDR2 SASEGT. The CDR3 sequence is CASSELSQPQHF. The CDR3 nucleotides are TGTGCCAGCAGTGAATTAAGTCAGCCCCAGCATTTT.

The sample holds many counts of this clonotype. The chain couples TRBV4-3 to TRBJ2-2; D is possibly TRBD1 (6 bases). The CDR3 is 14 amino acids. CDR1 and CDR2 from the germline V gene are LGHNA and YSLEER. Trimming removed 6 bases from V and 4 bases from J, with 12 bases in between. The CDR3 region is CASRTGSLTGELFF. The DNA of the CDR3 is TGCGCCAGCAGGACAGGTTCTCTCACCGGGGAGCTGTTTTTT.

The table lists this clonotype with a few counts. This chain uses TRBV18 with TRBJ2-1, with D possibly matching TRBD1 (6 bases). This CDR3 is 13 amino acids long. Germline CDR1 is KGHSH and CDR2 is LQKENI. The V and J ends lost 3 bases and 5 bases respectively, with 8 bases between them. The CDR3 protein is CASSPGQNNEQFF. CDR3 coding DNA: TGTGCCAGCTCACCCGGACAGAACAATGAGCAGTTCTTC. The full variable domain, rest sourced from reference TRBV18 and TRBJ2-1, is NAGVMQNPRHLVRRRGQEARLRCSPMKGHSHVYWYRQLPEEGLKFMVYLQKENIIDESGMPKERFSAEFPKEGPSILRIQQVVRGDSAAYFCASSPGQNNEQFFGPGTRLTVL.

This clonotype has a count of ten or more. The chain carries TRBV9 and TRBJ2-6; a possible D gene is TRBD1 (8 bases). CDR3 size: 18 residues. The V gene's germline CDR1 is SGDLS and CDR2 YYNGEE. V lost 2 bases and J lost 1, with 16 bases in between. CDR3 DNA sequence: TGTGCCAGCAGCGTCCCCTACAGGGGGGGTTCTGGGGCCAACGTCCTGACTTTC. Residues: CASSVPYRGGSGANVLTF.

On this clonotype itself: This may stem from a read error, because a much larger clone lies one nucleotide away. The chain carries TRBV5-1 and TRBJ2-2; TRBD1 aligns across 9 bases. Germline V gene sequence: CDR1 SGHRS, CDR2 YFSETQ. This CDR3 has 13 residues. V shed 9 bases, J shed 5 bases, and the junction held 5 bases outside the gene matches. CDR3 in amino acids: CANRTGATGELFF. The CDR3 region has the DNA TGCGCCAACCGGACAGGGGCGACCGGGGAGCTGTTTTTT.

Of note for this clonotype: A much more abundant neighbour one base away suggests this may be a read error. The gene calls are TRBV7-2 and TRBJ2-2; TRBD2 agrees at 7 bases. The CDR3 has 15 amino acids. The germline CDR1 and CDR2 sequences are SGHTA and FQGNSA. The CDR3 coding sequence is TGTGCCAGCGGCTTAAGGGGAGGGTACACCGGGGAGCTGTTTTTT. Its translation is CASGLRGGYTGELFF.

Many counts were recorded for this clonotype. This rearrangement joins TRBV19 to TRBJ2-1, with 9 bases identical to TRBD2. The CDR3 spans 13 residues. V shed 8 bases and J 7 bases; nucleotides not matched to a gene: 6. Germline V gene data show CDR1 as LNHDA and CDR2 as SQIVND (reference sequence). The DNA of the CDR3 is TGTGCCAGTCATAGCGGGAGACATAATGAGCAGTTCTTC. Translated, it gives CASHSGRHNEQFF. Using reference TRBV19 and TRBJ2-1 for the parts outside the CDR3, the full variable domain is DGGITQSPKYLFRKEGQNVTLSCEQNLNHDAMYWYRQDPGQGLRLIYYSQIVNDFQKGDIAEGYSVSREKKESFPLTVTSAQKNPTAFYLCASHSGRHNEQFFGPGTRLTVL.

This clonotype was recorded many times. The chain couples TRBV30 to TRBJ2-1; D remains ambiguous. Trimming shortened V by 2 bases and J by 4 bases, and 6 bases separated the two germline ends. This CDR3 has 12 residues. Germline loops: CDR1 GTSNPN, CDR2 SVGIG (reference sequence). This chain's CDR3 is CAWSLLYNEQFF. The CDR3 coding sequence is TGTGCCTGGAGTCTTCTTTACAATGAGCAGTTCTTC. Looking up the rest from reference TRBV30 and TRBJ2-1 gives the full variable domain: SQTIHQWPATLVQPVGSPLSLECTVEGTSNPNLYWYRQAAGRGLQLLFYSVGIGQISSEVPQNLSASRPQDRQFILSSKKLLLSDSGFYLCAWSLLYNEQFFGPGTRLTVL.

This clonotype was seen many times. The rearrangement uses TRBV6-2 or TRBV6-3 and TRBJ2-7, with 10 positions matching TRBD2. Germline V lookup: CDR1 MNHEY, CDR2 SVGEGT. The CDR3 length is 15 residues. Losses at the gene ends were 6 bases for V and 2 bases for J; bases not matched to a gene: 7. CDR3 nucleotides: TGTGCCAGCAGGGAAGCTAGCGGGGGCGCCTACGAGCAGTACTTC. Residues: CASREASGGAYEQYF.

The chain employs TRBV5-6 and TRBJ2-6; TRBD1 is a possible D gene (7 bases). The CDR3 is made up of 16 amino acids. Trimming removed 4 bases from V and 0 bases from J, with 11 bases in between. Germline V gene sequence: CDR1 SGHDT, CDR2 YYEEEE. For the CDR3, the DNA is TGTGCCAGCAGCCCAGGGGGGCTCTCTGGGGCCAACGTCCTGACTTTC. Translated: CASSPGGLSGANVLTF.

This clonotype was recorded at least ten times. The J gene is TRBJ1-6, the V gene TRBV20-1; the D is unclear. There are 15 residues in the CDR3. Germline CDR1 and CDR2: DFQATT and SNEGSKA (reference sequence). V was cut by 1 base and J by 5 bases, with 12 bases left in between. In nucleotides, the CDR3 is TGCAGTGCTAGAGCCTCTTCCAGCAATAATTCACCCCTCCACTTT. It translates to CSARASSSNNSPLHF.

This clonotype appeared many times. V is TRBV7-9 and J is TRBJ2-5; 7 positions match TRBD2. In germline, CDR1 is SEHNR, CDR2 FQNEAQ (reference sequence). The CDR3 is 15 amino acids. V trimming: 1 base; J trimming: 2 bases; junction bases outside the gene matches: 4. The CDR3 DNA follows: TGTGCCAGCAGCTTAGGGGGGGGAGTACAAGAGACCCAGTACTTC. Its translation is CASSLGGGVQETQYF.

This clonotype was counted ten times or more. The J gene is TRBJ2-2, the V gene TRBV19; 7 bases agree with TRBD1. The CDR3 sequence is 14 residues long. V trimming: 7 bases; J trimming: 7 bases; junction bases outside the gene matches: 9. CDR1 and CDR2 (germline): LNHDA, SQIVND (reference sequence). CDR3 sequence: CASKAGGIRGELFF. Here the CDR3 DNA reads TGTGCCAGTAAAGCAGGGGGAATACGCGGGGAGCTGTTTTTT.

The chain recombines TRBV20-1 with TRBJ1-1; D uncertain. The V end lost 3 bases, the J end lost 3 bases, and 8 bases lay between the germline ends. Germline V gene lookup returns CDR1 DFQATT and CDR2 SNEGSKA (reference sequence). The CDR3 has 12 amino acids. CDR3 in amino acids: CSASHIDTEAFF. The CDR3 DNA reads TGCAGTGCTAGTCACATAGACACTGAAGCTTTCTTT.

This clonotype has only a few counts. This chain joins TRBV28 and TRBJ2-1; tentatively, D is TRBD2 (5 bases). The V gene's germline CDR1 is MDHEN and CDR2 SYDVKM. The CDR3 is made up of 13 amino acids. Trimming removed 1 base from V and 8 bases from J, with 9 bases in between. CDR3 loop: CASSLFTGDEQFF. Here the CDR3 DNA reads TGTGCCAGCAGTTTATTTACCGGGGATGAGCAGTTCTTC.

This clonotype was detected many times. The V and J genes are TRBV6-2 or TRBV6-3 and TRBJ2-7; 9 bases match TRBD2. The CDR3 consists of 15 residues. Trimming took 2 bases from V and 8 from J; bases not matched to a gene: 10. The germline V gene encodes CDR1 MNHEY and CDR2 SVGEGT. The CDR3, as DNA: TGTGCCAGCAGTTACACGATAGCGGGAGTAGGCAAGCAGTACTTC. Residues: CASSYTIAGVGKQYF.

This clonotype came up many times. This chain joins TRBV7-9 and TRBJ2-5, with 7 nucleotides matching TRBD2. V was clipped by 6 bases and J by 0 bases; unmatched bases: 7. This CDR3 contains 15 residues. Germline CDR1 reads SEHNR; CDR2 reads FQNEAQ (reference sequence). CDR3 nucleotides: TGTGCCAGCAGTATGGAGCGGGACTACCAAGAGACCCAGTACTTC. Its translation is CASSMERDYQETQYF.

This clonotype was seen ten or more times. This sequence joins TRBV24-1 and TRBJ2-1; D possibly corresponds to TRBD2 (6 bases). The CDR3 spans 17 residues. V lost 3 bases and J lost 5, with 19 bases in between. Germline V gives CDR1 KGHDR, CDR2 SFDVKD. CDR3 DNA: TGTGCCACCAGTGATACGTCCCGGAAGGGCGGGGACAATGAGCAGTTCTTC. Amino acids: CATSDTSRKGGDNEQFF.

This clonotype occurred a few times. V gene TRBV10-2 combines with J gene TRBJ2-7; D is possibly TRBD1 (6 bases). CDR1 is WSHSY, CDR2 SAAADI, per germline. CDR3 length: 13 amino acids. V dropped 6 bases and J dropped 4 bases, with 13 bases sitting between them. The CDR3, as DNA: TGCGCCAGCAGCAGGGGATGGGAGTACGAGCAGTACTTC. Protein: CASSRGWEYEQYF.

This clonotype was seen more than once but under ten times. The rearrangement joins TRBV28 to TRBJ1-4, with TRBD1 matching 7 bases. The CDR3 totals 16 residues. The trim removed 9 bases at V and 4 bases at J, leaving 14 bases unmatched. Germline CDR1 reads MDHEN; CDR2 reads SYDVKM. Here the CDR3 DNA reads TGTGCCAGTAATGACCTCCGGGACAGCGGTAATGAAAAACTGTTTTTT. Translated: CASNDLRDSGNEKLFF.

This clonotype appeared many times. This CDR3 is CASSSLDRNQPQHF. The CDR3 coding sequence is TGTGCCAGTAGTTCCCTGGACAGAAATCAGCCCCAGCATTTT. The V and J genes are TRBV19 and TRBJ1-5, with D maybe TRBD1 (6 bases). Trimming took off 5 bases at V and 4 bases at J, with 12 bases between the two ends. Germline CDR1 is LNHDA and CDR2 is SQIVND (reference sequence). CDR3 size: 14 residues.